A single sample is the source of the 5 T cell receptor beta chains below, sequenced in a study of T cell changes during pregnancy in multiple sclerosis. The assay was immunoSEQ multiplex PCR, and TCRdb's table has in-frame clones only and misses some. Here the sample spans more than 55,000 clones, approximately 93% being singletons. The sequencing here drew on peripheral blood, taken in the second trimester of pregnancy. The receptors were sampled from a female donor with multiple sclerosis, enrolled in a pregnancy study.

The chain joins TRBV6-5 to TRBJ1-4, with TRBD1 matching 9 bases. Trimming cost V 6 bases and J 5 bases; bases outside gene matches: 4. Germline V CDR1 and CDR2: MNHEY, SVGAGI. The CDR3 contains 14 residues. CDR3 protein: CASRGQGANEKLFF. Written as DNA, the CDR3 is TGTGCCAGCAGGGGACAGGGTGCAAATGAAAAACTGTTTTTT.

The chain combines TRBV11-3 with TRBJ1-1; D remains ambiguous. This CDR3 region has 14 residues. Trimming removed 5 bases at V and 1 base at J, with 11 bases between. CDR1 SGHNT and CDR2 YENEEA come from the germline V gene. The CDR3 loop reads CASSPGYRNTEAFF. The CDR3 nucleotides read TGTGCCAGCAGCCCGGGTTACCGGAACACTGAAGCTTTCTTT.

This rearrangement joins TRBV30 to TRBJ1-4, with TRBD1 matching 8 bases. Germline trimming cut 1 base from V and 5 bases from J; bases unmatched to any gene: 3. Germline lookup yields CDR1 GTSNPN and CDR2 SVGIG (reference sequence). The CDR3 runs to 14 residues. The CDR3 region has the DNA TGTGCCTGGAGTGGGGGGACAGGAAATGAAAAACTGTTTTTT. As protein: CAWSGGTGNEKLFF.

The gene calls are TRBV5-5 and TRBJ1-4, with 12 bases fitting TRBD1. The CDR3 sequence is 15 residues long. CDR1 is SGHKS, CDR2 YYEKEE, per germline (reference sequence). The trim removed 3 bases at V and 7 bases at J, leaving 4 bases unmatched. The CDR3 sequence is CASSSWDRGLEKLFF. The CDR3 DNA reads as TGTGCCAGCAGCTCTTGGGACAGGGGGCTTGAAAAACTGTTTTTT.

This chain connects TRBV6-5 to TRBJ1-4, with D maybe TRBD1 (5 bases). The germline V gene encodes CDR1 MNHEY and CDR2 SVGAGI. The CDR3 has 14 amino acids. Trimming left V 6 bases short and J 5 bases short, with 13 bases between. The CDR3 DNA reads TGTGCCAGCAGAGGAGGGGATGAAAATGAAAAACTGTTTTTT. Its translation: CASRGGDENEKLFF.